This T cell receptor beta chain is from a study of CD8+CD57+ T cells in acquired aplastic anemia. Study as a whole: When averaged, DNA from sorted CD4+ and CD8+ cells came to 3 to 4 ug.

This CDR3 is built from 13 residues. Notes on this clonotype: This CDR3 fails to terminate in the conserved phenylalanine or tryptophan, so it likely reflects a read error.

Genomic DNA was employed as the template in profiling TCR beta VDJ and CDR3. TCRdb used MiXCR to reprocess the reads, holding one entry per CDR3 protein. The sample lists about 190,000 distinct CDR3 sequences, around 59% occurring once. The chain employs TRBV12-3 or TRBV12-4 and TRBJ1-2; D gene unclear. Sequencing was performed on sorted CD4+, CD8+, or CD8+CD57+ T cells (not recorded which) from PBMCs. The origin of this receptor is a human donor in good health, serving as a control. The CDR3 DNA is TGTGCTAGTGGTCGGCCTCGAGACTATGGCTACACCTCC. Translated: CASGRPRDYGYTS.